Each of the 6 T cell receptor beta chains below was sequenced from the same sample in a study of CD8 T cells in Susac syndrome (dated by TCRdb to 2018 to 2020). Libraries were built with the immunoSEQ multiplex PCR assay. RNA was extracted using the RNeasy kit, and roughly 0.5 to 1 microgram was reverse transcribed with random hexamers. TCRdb reprocessed the public reads (quality trimming at Q25 with fastp, clone calling with MiXCR) and kept in-frame beta chains. One record per CDR3 amino acid sequence lists the most common genes and DNA. Recorded for this sample are about 180,000 distinct CDR3 sequences; over 90% of them occurred a single time. 0.095% to 0.1% of the sample is taken by the ten largest. The sequenced sample was CD4+ T cells from PBMCs. These TCRs come from a human donor with Susac syndrome.

In DNA, the CDR3 is TGTGCCAGCAGCCCGATACCGGGACATGAGCAGTTCTTC. This codes for CASSPIPGHEQFF. V is TRBV12-3 or TRBV12-4 and J is TRBJ2-1; either TRBD1 or TRBD2 may supply D (5 bases each). CDR3 length equals 13 residues. V lost 6 bases and J lost 8, with 14 bases in between.

The V call is TRBV20-1, the J call TRBJ2-7; 7 nucleotides agree with TRBD2. The CDR3 sequence is 14 residues long. The germline V gene encodes CDR1 DFQATT and CDR2 SNEGSKA (reference sequence). Trimming removed 5 bases from V and 1 base from J; junction bases left unmatched: 8. CDR3 protein: CSALSGAASYEQYF. CDR3 in DNA: TGCAGTGCTCTAAGCGGGGCTGCTTCCTACGAGCAGTACTTC.

The chain carries TRBV5-1 and TRBJ1-1, with D tentatively TRBD1 (5 bases). The V gene lost 0 bases and the J gene lost 4 bases, with 13 bases spanning the gap. The germline CDR1 and CDR2 sequences are SGHRS and YFSETQ. The length of the CDR3 is 15 residues. The CDR3: CASSLAGGSGTEAFF. CDR3 bases: TGCGCCAGCAGCTTGGCCGGGGGTTCCGGCACTGAAGCTTTCTTT.

This CDR3 reads CASSYSGVETSPTGSDYGYTF. In nucleotides, the CDR3 is TGTGCCAGCAGTTACTCCGGTGTAGAGACATCCCCGACAGGGTCGGACTATGGCTACACCTTC. The J gene is TRBJ1-2, the V gene TRBV6-5; 7 bases line up with TRBD1. The J segment lost 3 bases and the V segment lost 0 bases, leaving 22 bases of the junction unmatched. Germline V gene data show CDR1 as MNHEY and CDR2 as SVGAGI. The CDR3 is 21 residues long.

This chain uses TRBV12-3 or TRBV12-4 with TRBJ1-4; D is uncertain. Trimming took 2 bases from V and 8 from J, leaving 9 bases between them. CDR3 length: 13 residues. CDR3: CASSLWGGEKLFF. In nucleotides, the CDR3 is TGTGCCAGCAGTTTATGGGGAGGGGAAAAACTGTTTTTT.

The chain joins TRBV20-1 to TRBJ2-4; D unresolved. The germline V gene has CDR1 DFQATT and CDR2 SNEGSKA (reference sequence). This CDR3 contains 14 residues. V was shortened by 0 bases and J by 7 bases, with 13 bases between the two germline ends. Here the CDR3 DNA reads TGCAGTGCTAGAGACTACCCCCTCGGGAACATTCAGTACTTC. It translates to CSARDYPLGNIQYF.